This entry is about one T cell receptor (beta chain). Using immunoSEQ multiplex PCR, the repertoire was profiled, and TCRdb retains in-frame clones only, with some absent. The sample contains 15,000 to 20,000 clones, around 66% of which appear only once. These data originate in a study of T cell repertoires in ileal Crohn's disease. The CDR3 spans 16 residues. Per germline, CDR1 LNHDA and CDR2 SQIVND (reference sequence). V was clipped by 3 bases and J by 1 base; unmatched bases: 7. The receptor was derived from an adult with Crohn's disease. The chain carries TRBV19 and TRBJ2-3; 7 bases agree with TRBD1. The sequenced sample was ileal tissue. CDR3 residues: CASSISTGAGTDTQYF. CDR3 sequence (DNA): TGTGCCAGTAGTATCTCCACAGGGGCCGGCACAGATACGCAGTATTTT.